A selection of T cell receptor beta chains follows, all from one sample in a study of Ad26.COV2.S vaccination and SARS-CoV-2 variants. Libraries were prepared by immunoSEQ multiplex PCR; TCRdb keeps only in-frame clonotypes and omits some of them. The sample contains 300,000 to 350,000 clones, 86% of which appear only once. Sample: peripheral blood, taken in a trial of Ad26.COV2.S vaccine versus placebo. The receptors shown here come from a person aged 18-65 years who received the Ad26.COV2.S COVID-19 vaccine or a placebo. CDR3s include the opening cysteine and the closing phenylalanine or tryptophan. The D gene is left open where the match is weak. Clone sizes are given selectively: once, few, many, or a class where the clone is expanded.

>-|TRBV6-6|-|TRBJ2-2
TGTGCCAGCAGAAGGGGGGACACCACGAACACCGGGGAGCTGTTTTTT
CASRRGDTTNTGELFF
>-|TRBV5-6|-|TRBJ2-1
TGTGCCAGCAGGGCTCCCCCCTCGGATGAGCAGTTCTTC
CASRAPPSDEQFF
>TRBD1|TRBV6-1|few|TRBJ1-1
TGTGCCAGCAGCCGGTACAGGGGGAACACTGAAGCTTTCTTT
CASSRYRGNTEAFF
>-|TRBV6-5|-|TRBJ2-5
TGTGCCAGCAGTATCTTAGGGGAGACCCAGTACTTC
CASSILGETQYF
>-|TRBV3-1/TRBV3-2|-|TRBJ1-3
TGTGCCAGCAGCCACGACTCGGGAGCTGGAAACACCATATATTTT
CASSHDSGAGNTIYF
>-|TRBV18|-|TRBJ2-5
TGTGCCAGCTCACCAGGGGAAGAGACCCAGTACTTC
CASSPGEETQYF
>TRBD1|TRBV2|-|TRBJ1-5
TGTGCCAGCTGCCAGGAGACAGGGGGCAATCAGCCCCAGCATTTT
CASCQETGGNQPQHF
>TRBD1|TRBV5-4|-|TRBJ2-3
TGTGCCAGCAGCCCGGGACAGAAGGGTACAGATACGCAGTATTTT
CASSPGQKGTDTQYF
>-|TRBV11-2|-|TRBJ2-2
TGTGCCAGCAGCTTAGTGCTCCAGACCGGGGAGCTGTTTTTT
CASSLVLQTGELFF
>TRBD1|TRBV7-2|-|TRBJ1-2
TGTGCCAGCAGCTTAGTGCAAGACAGGGCCTATGGCTACACCTTC
CASSLVQDRAYGYTF
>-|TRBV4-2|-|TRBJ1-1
TGTGCCAGCAGCCAAGTGGACCTAAACACTGAAGCTTTCTTT
CASSQVDLNTEAFF
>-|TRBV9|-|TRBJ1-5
TGTGCCAGCAGCGTCCAGGACGGAAGCAATCAGCCCCAGCATTTT
CASSVQDGSNQPQHF
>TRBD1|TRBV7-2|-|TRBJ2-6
TGTGCCAGCAGCTCAAGGCGGCCCCCCAGGGGGAGTGGGGCCAACGTCCTGACTTTC
CASSSRRPPRGSGANVLTF
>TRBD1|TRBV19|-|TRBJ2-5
TGTGCCAGTAGTCCGGGACAGAGCTTCCAAGAGACCCAGTACTTC
CASSPGQSFQETQYF
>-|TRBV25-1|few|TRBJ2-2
TGTGCCAGCAGTGAACACACGGTCGCGAACACCGGGGAGCTGTTTTTT
CASSEHTVANTGELFF
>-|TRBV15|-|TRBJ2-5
TGTGCCACCAGCAGAGATAGTGAGGAGACCCAGTACTTC
CATSRDSEETQYF
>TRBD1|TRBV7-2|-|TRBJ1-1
TGTGCCAGCAGACAGAGAACCGGGACAGAGTCCATGAACACTGAAGCTTTCTTT
CASRQRTGTESMNTEAFF
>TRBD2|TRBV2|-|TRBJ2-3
TGTGCCAGCAGTAGACTAGCGGAGCTTAGCACAGATACGCAGTATTTT
CASSRLAELSTDTQYF
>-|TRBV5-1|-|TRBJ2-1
TGCGCCAGCAGCGTGCTCAATGAGCAGTTCTTC
CASSVLNEQFF
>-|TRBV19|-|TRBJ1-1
TGTGCCAGTAGCCGACGGAACACTGAAGCTTTCTTT
CASSRRNTEAFF
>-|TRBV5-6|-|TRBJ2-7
TGTGCCAGCAGCTTGGCCCGGGGCTACGAGCAGTACTTC
CASSLARGYEQYF
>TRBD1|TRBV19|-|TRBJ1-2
TGTGCCAGTCGGGACAGCTACCTTTATGGCTACACCTTC
CASRDSYLYGYTF
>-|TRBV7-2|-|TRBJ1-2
TGTGCCAGCAGCTTAGTGGGGAACAGCTATGGCTACACCTTC
CASSLVGNSYGYTF